These 20 T cell receptor beta chains were all obtained from the same sample, sequenced in a study of graft-versus-host responses after intestinal transplantation. These receptors have no identified antigens. TCRdb's copy holds only in-frame clones and misses some; the assay was immunoSEQ multiplex PCR. The repertoire has 75,000 to 100,000 clones, roughly 87% of them found once; the top ten carry 17%. The sequences come from unstimulated CD8+ T cells sorted from spleen or lymph node cells, collected before intestinal transplant. The receptor source for this set is a human donor who received an intestinal transplant.

The genes are TRBV5-6 and TRBJ2-7, with a tentative D call TRBD2 (6 bases). Trimming stripped 3 bases from V and 5 bases from J, with 15 bases between. Germline V gene lookup returns CDR1 SGHDT and CDR2 YYEEEE. The CDR3 contains 14 residues. This CDR3 is CASSSGAGHHEQYF. The CDR3 region has the DNA TGTGCCAGCAGCTCCGGGGCGGGGCACCACGAGCAGTACTTC.

In its sample, this clone was seen once. V is TRBV6-5 and J is TRBJ1-5; tentatively, D is TRBD1 (5 bases). Deletions cut 4 bases from V and 1 base from J, with 5 bases between. The CDR3 totals 13 residues. Per germline, CDR1 MNHEY and CDR2 SVGAGI. CDR3 loop: CASSWGSNQPQHF. As DNA, the CDR3 is TGTGCCAGCAGTTGGGGGAGCAATCAGCCCCAGCATTTT.

There are a few counts of this clone. The rearrangement uses TRBV6-6 and TRBJ1-1; maybe TRBD1 (6 bases). Deletions cut 4 bases from V and 3 bases from J, with 12 bases between. Germline CDR1 and CDR2: MNHNY and SVGAGI (reference sequence). CDR3 size: 14 residues. The CDR3 DNA follows: TGTGCCAGCAGTTGGGGAGGGGGGGACACTGAAGCTTTCTTT. Residues: CASSWGGGDTEAFF.

The chain combines TRBV7-2 with TRBJ2-1; D is undetermined. The V gene's germline CDR1 is SGHTA and CDR2 FQGNSA. Trimming removed 1 base at V and 3 bases at J, with 7 bases between. The CDR3 is 14 amino acids. The CDR3: CASSLDLGYNEQFF. The CDR3 bases are TGTGCCAGCAGCTTAGACTTAGGCTACAATGAGCAGTTCTTC.

J is TRBJ2-7 and V is TRBV7-2, with 10 bases lining up with TRBD1. J gave up 3 bases and V 1 base, and 6 bases lay outside the gene matches. Germline V gene lookup returns CDR1 SGHTA and CDR2 FQGNSA. CDR3 length equals 16 residues. CDR3 loop: CASSLDIGTGVYEQYF. The CDR3 nucleotides are TGTGCCAGCAGCTTAGATATCGGGACAGGGGTCTACGAGCAGTACTTC.

The chain is built from TRBV6-1 and TRBJ2-1, with 14 bases identical to TRBD2. CDR3 length: 15 amino acids. Germline trimming cut 3 bases from V and 7 bases from J; bases unmatched to any gene: 2. The germline V gene encodes CDR1 MNHNS and CDR2 SASEGT. The CDR3 nucleotides are TGTGCCAGCAGTGATTGGACTAGCGGGAGGAATGAGCAGTTCTTC. Translating it yields CASSDWTSGRNEQFF.

The V gene is TRBV7-6, the J gene TRBJ2-5, with a possible D match to TRBD2 (6 bases). The V end was cut by 4 bases, the J end by 1 base, with 7 bases between. Germline lookup yields CDR1 SGHVS and CDR2 FNYEAQ. The CDR3 is 13 residues long. The CDR3 spells CASSSGVQETQYF. DNA for the CDR3: TGTGCCAGCAGCTCGGGAGTCCAAGAGACCCAGTACTTC. The full variable domain, rest sourced from reference TRBV7-6 and TRBJ2-5, is GAGVSQSPRYKVTKRGQDVALRCDPISGHVSLYWYRQALGQGPEFLTYFNYEAQQDKSGLPNDRFSAERPEGSISTLTIQRTEQRDSAMYRCASSSGVQETQYFGPGTRLLVL.

CDR3 loop: CASSHRFLAGSETQYF. In DNA form, the CDR3 reads TGTGCCAGCAGCCACCGTTTCCTAGCGGGATCTGAGACCCAGTACTTC. V and J are TRBV7-9 and TRBJ2-5; TRBD2 agrees at 9 bases. The CDR3 spans 16 residues. The germline CDR1 and CDR2 sequences are SEHNR and FQNEAQ (reference sequence). The J segment lost 5 bases and the V segment lost 5 bases, leaving 12 bases of the junction unmatched.

J is TRBJ2-1 and V is TRBV4-1, with D tentatively TRBD1 or TRBD2 (5 bases each). The germline V gene has CDR1 MGHRA and CDR2 YSYEKL. V shed 4 bases and J shed 4 bases, with 17 bases lying between them. The CDR3 is 16 amino acids. CDR3 in DNA: TGCGCCAGCAGCCCGCCGGGACGGGATTTATACAATGAGCAGTTCTTC. Translated: CASSPPGRDLYNEQFF.

V is TRBV4-2 and J is TRBJ2-2; weak D call: TRBD1 (8 bases). V lost 4 bases to trimming and J lost 7 bases, with 13 bases between them. CDR1 LGHNA and CDR2 YNFKEQ come from the germline V gene. This CDR3 region has 14 residues. The CDR3 DNA follows: TGTGCCAGCAGCCTAAGCGGGACAGGCGGGGAGCTGTTTTTT. It yields the protein CASSLSGTGGELFF.

This clone was found once. The chain couples TRBV19 to TRBJ2-7; TRBD1 might be the D (6 bases). The CDR3 is made up of 15 amino acids. V was trimmed by 8 bases and J by 0 bases, leaving 17 bases between them. Germline V CDR1 and CDR2: LNHDA, SQIVND (reference sequence). This chain's CDR3 is CASGPGQFFSYEQYF. The CDR3, as DNA: TGTGCCAGTGGCCCCGGACAGTTTTTCTCCTACGAGCAGTACTTC. The variable domain in full, with the rest retrieved from reference TRBV19 and TRBJ2-7, is DGGITQSPKYLFRKEGQNVTLSCEQNLNHDAMYWYRQDPGQGLRLIYYSQIVNDFQKGDIAEGYSVSREKKESFPLTVTSAQKNPTAFYLCASGPGQFFSYEQYFGPGTRLTVT.

The rearrangement uses TRBV5-6 and TRBJ2-5; no definite D call. V was cut by 1 base and J by 1 base, with 8 bases left in between. CDR1 SGHDT and CDR2 YYEEEE come from the germline V gene. The CDR3 covers 14 residues. The CDR3 sequence: CASSLMPSQETQYF. CDR3 sequence (DNA): TGTGCCAGCAGCTTGATGCCTTCCCAAGAGACCCAGTACTTC. Full variable domain (rest looked up from reference TRBV5-6 and TRBJ2-5): DAGVTQSPTHLIKTRGQQVTLRCSPKSGHDTVSWYQQALGQGPQFIFQYYEEEERQRGNFPDRFSGHQFPNYSSELNVNALLLGDSALYLCASSLMPSQETQYFGPGTRLLVL.

The J gene is TRBJ1-1, the V gene TRBV18, with D unclear. The germline V gene encodes CDR1 KGHSH and CDR2 LQKENI. This CDR3 is built from 16 residues. V was pared by 4 bases and J by 0 bases, with 15 bases between. CDR3 in amino acids: CASSRLPADLNTEAFF. Written as DNA, the CDR3 is TGTGCCAGCTCACGCCTCCCAGCGGACTTGAACACTGAAGCTTTCTTT.

The rearrangement joins TRBV11-2 to TRBJ2-1, with 10 bases lining up with TRBD2. The germline V gene encodes CDR1 SGHAT and CDR2 FQNNGV. The V gene end was trimmed by 4 bases and the J gene end by 0 bases; junction bases not matched to a gene: 12. The CDR3 has 19 amino acids. CDR3 sequence reads: CASSSGIAGGRSSYNEQFF. CDR3 DNA: TGTGCCAGCAGCTCAGGAATAGCGGGAGGAAGAAGCTCCTACAATGAGCAGTTCTTC.

This chain links TRBV2 with TRBJ2-1; unclear D gene. Germline V gives CDR1 SNHLY, CDR2 FYNNEI. Trimming removed 4 bases from V and 4 bases from J, with 11 bases in between. The CDR3 totals 14 residues. Here the CDR3 reads CASSASHPYNEQFF. The CDR3, as DNA: TGTGCCAGCAGTGCGAGCCACCCTTACAATGAGCAGTTCTTC.

The chain is built from TRBV6-4 and TRBJ2-2; TRBD2 agrees at 8 bases. The CDR3 runs 13 residues. Germline CDR1 is MRHNA and CDR2 is SNTAGT. V lost 6 bases, J lost 3 bases, and 0 bases stayed unmatched. The CDR3 region is CASSGGDTGELFF. The DNA for the CDR3 is TGTGCCAGCAGCGGGGGGGACACCGGGGAGCTGTTTTTT.

The chain links TRBV29-1 to TRBJ2-2; D possibly corresponds to TRBD2 (5 bases). Germline V gives CDR1 SQVTM, CDR2 ANQGSEA. Between the trimmed V and J ends, which lost 4 bases and 7 bases, there was a span of 13 bases. The CDR3 runs 13 residues. In DNA, the CDR3 is TGCAGCGTTGCCCAGGACTGGGGCGGGGAGCTGTTTTTT. The encoded protein is CSVAQDWGGELFF.

Only a few counts were recorded for this clone. This chain links TRBV10-2 with TRBJ2-7, with no clear D. The CDR3 spans 15 residues. V shed 5 bases and J shed 4 bases, with 18 bases lying between them. The V gene's germline CDR1 is WSHSY and CDR2 SAAADI. CDR3 amino acids: CASSLGPLTNYEQYF. CDR3 nucleotide sequence: TGCGCCAGCAGTCTAGGTCCCCTTACAAATTACGAGCAGTACTTC.

V gene TRBV4-2 combines with J gene TRBJ2-7, with 9 bases identical to TRBD2. The ends lost 2 bases at V and 3 bases at J; junction bases unmatched: 8. The CDR3 is 16 amino acids. Looked up from germline, CDR1 is LGHNA and CDR2 is YNFKEQ. The CDR3 region is CASSQWYWREGYEQYF. CDR3 DNA sequence: TGTGCCAGCAGCCAATGGTATTGGCGGGAGGGCTACGAGCAGTACTTC.

This clone was picked up a small number of times. The chain recombines TRBV6-5 with TRBJ2-6; D gene uncertain. V lost 10 bases and J 0 bases, leaving 7 bases between the germline ends. This CDR3 spans 13 amino acids. Germline lookup yields CDR1 MNHEY and CDR2 SVGAGI. The CDR3 DNA reads TGTGCCACCCAACCCTCTGGGGCCAACGTCCTGACTTTC. Protein sequence: CATQPSGANVLTF.